These T cell receptor beta chains were read from a single sample in a study of PD-L1 blockade in urothelial cancer. Sequenced by immunoSEQ multiplex PCR; TCRdb stores in-frame clones only, minus some. The table includes roughly 51,000 clones, about 86% detected once. The sample consisted of PBMCs, taken around atezolizumab (anti-PD-L1) treatment. The origin of the receptors is a man aged 60 to 69 with urothelial cancer. Each CDR3 is given with its conserved first and last residue. D genes are given only for firm matches. Clone size is given for some rows only: seen once, a few or many times, or a class if the clone is expanded.

V gene	D gene	clone size	J gene	CDR3 DNA	CDR3 protein
TRBV6-6	.	.	TRBJ2-1	TGTGCCAGCAGCGAGGGGGCCTACAATGAGCAGTTCTTC	CASSEGAYNEQFF
TRBV12-5	.	.	TRBJ1-5	TGTGCTAGTATCTCCGGGTATAGCAATCAGCCCCAGCATTTT	CASISGYSNQPQHF
TRBV5-5	.	.	TRBJ2-5	TGTGCCAGCATCAGGGACACTCGGACCCAGTACTTC	CASIRDTRTQYF
TRBV30	TRBD1	.	TRBJ2-1	TGTGCCTGGACCCTAGGGGGACAGGTTTATGAGCAGTTCTTC	CAWTLGGQVYEQFF
TRBV5-1	.	.	TRBJ2-1	TGCGCCAGCAGCTTGGGACCACCCAGCGGTGAGCAGTTCTTC	CASSLGPPSGEQFF
TRBV6-4	TRBD1	.	TRBJ1-4	TGTGCCAGCAGTGACTCTTGGCCCGACAGGGGAGGGGGTGAAAAACTGTTTTTT	CASSDSWPDRGGGEKLFF
TRBV11-2	TRBD1	.	TRBJ1-1	TGTGCCAGCAGCTTAGCACCAGGGGGTTTGGGTGCTTTCTTT	CASSLAPGGLGAFF
TRBV6-1	.	.	TRBJ1-2	TGTGCCAGCAGTGAAGGGCGCGGACAGACTCTTAACTATGGCTACACCTTC	CASSEGRGQTLNYGYTF
TRBV19	.	.	TRBJ1-5	TGTGCCAGTAGCGAGCAGGGGAACCGTCAGCCCCAGCATTTT	CASSEQGNRQPQHF
TRBV19	.	.	TRBJ2-2	TGTGCCAGTAGTATAGGACCCCAGGGCACCGGGGAGCTGTTTTTT	CASSIGPQGTGELFF
TRBV15	.	.	TRBJ2-7	TGTGCCACCAGCAGAGAGAGAACCTACGAGCAGTACTTC	CATSRERTYEQYF
TRBV9	TRBD1	few	TRBJ1-6	TGTGCCAGCAGCGCCGCGGGACAGGGGCCGCCCTACCACTTT	CASSAAGQGPPYHF
TRBV28	.	.	TRBJ1-1	TGTGCCAGCAGTTTCCTCGGGAGGGGCCAGAACACTGAAGCTTTCTTT	CASSFLGRGQNTEAFF
TRBV30	TRBD2	.	TRBJ2-5	TGTGCCTGGCGGACTAGCGGGAGCTTGGAGACCCAGTACTTC	CAWRTSGSLETQYF
TRBV6-5	.	few	TRBJ1-1	TGTGCCAGCAGTTACCAAGACAGGCTTGGAGCTTTCTTT	CASSYQDRLGAFF
TRBV27	.	.	TRBJ1-6	TGTGCCAGCAGTTTAATGGCAAGCTCCTATAATTCACCCCTCCACTTT	CASSLMASSYNSPLHF
TRBV7-8	TRBD2	.	TRBJ2-2	TGTGCCAGCAGCTTAGTTACTAGCGGGGGGGCCGGTACCGGGGAGCTGTTTTTT	CASSLVTSGGAGTGELFF
TRBV5-6	TRBD1	.	TRBJ2-7	TGTGCCAGCAGCTTCGGACAGGTCTACGAGCAGTACTTC	CASSFGQVYEQYF
TRBV25-1	.	.	TRBJ2-1	TGTGCCAGCAGTGAACCGACTAACAATGAGCAGTTCTTC	CASSEPTNNEQFF
TRBV11-3	.	once	TRBJ1-6	TGTGCCAGCAGCTTAGCGTCTTCTTCACCCCTCCACTTT	CASSLASSSPLHF
TRBV5-6	.	.	TRBJ1-3	TGTGCCTCCCATAGGCGGGCCCTCTCTGGAAACACCATATATTTT	CASHRRALSGNTIYF
TRBV28	.	.	TRBJ1-2	TGTCAAGTCGGCGGAGCTAACTATGGCTACACCTTC	CQVGGANYGYTF
TRBV19	.	.	TRBJ2-7	TGTGCCAGTAGTCTACAGCAGGGGTACGAGCAGTACTTC	CASSLQQGYEQYF
TRBV12-5	TRBD1	few	TRBJ1-5	TGTGCTAGTGGTTTTGGGACAGGGTTTCAGCCCCAGCATTTT	CASGFGTGFQPQHF
TRBV4-2	.	.	TRBJ2-7	TGTGCCAGCAGCCAAGGGTCGGGGAGCGCGTGGGAGCAGTACTTC	CASSQGSGSAWEQYF
TRBV13	.	.	TRBJ2-2	TGTGCCAGCAGCTTCCTGACACTCTCGAACACCGGGGAGCTGTTTTTT	CASSFLTLSNTGELFF
TRBV10-3	TRBD1	.	TRBJ1-1	TGTGCCATCAGTGAGTCCCGAGGACAGGGAGGCACTGAAGCTTTCTTT	CAISESRGQGGTEAFF
TRBV6-4	.	.	TRBJ2-7	TGTGCCAGCAGTCGGGACTTCCTGGGGGAGCAGTACTTC	CASSRDFLGEQYF
TRBV6-1	.	.	TRBJ2-7	TGTGCCAGCACCCGTCGGTCGAACGAGCAGTACTTC	CASTRRSNEQYF
TRBV2	.	.	TRBJ1-3	TGTGCCAGCGGCGGGACCGCTTTATCTGGAAACACCATATATTTT	CASGGTALSGNTIYF
TRBV30	.	few	TRBJ1-2	TGTGCCTGGACCACCACATCCCTCGGCTACACCTTC	CAWTTTSLGYTF